This entry lists 26 T cell receptor beta chains sequenced from one sample in a study of shared clonotypes between healthy human individuals. Clones were read by immunoSEQ multiplex PCR, and TCRdb kept only the in-frame ones, dropping some. The table records 2 million or so clones, less than 95% of them present only once. Terminally differentiated effector memory CD45RA+ cells were excluded by CCR7 positive selection of CD45RO-negative cells. The source material was naive CD8+ T cells sorted from blood. These receptors all come from a young man in good health.

The chain carries TRBV10-3 and TRBJ2-3, with TRBD2 identical over 12 bases. After removal of 8 bases from V and 0 bases from J, the junction contained 0 bases not matched to a gene. Germline assignment: CDR1 ENHRY and CDR2 SYGVKD. This CDR3 is built from 14 residues. The CDR3 bases are TGTGCCATCGGGACTAGCGGGAGCACAGATACGCAGTATTTT. Protein product: CAIGTSGSTDTQYF.

The chain carries TRBV9 and TRBJ2-7; D is undetermined. The CDR3 runs to 12 residues. With 3 bases removed from V and 6 bases from J, the gap between germline ends came to 10 bases. Germline V gives CDR1 SGDLS, CDR2 YYNGEE. CDR3 loop: CASSAPRLEQYF. The CDR3 DNA reads as TGTGCCAGCAGCGCCCCTAGACTCGAGCAGTACTTC.

This clone has just one count. The chain combines TRBV6-4 with TRBJ2-4; D assignment may be TRBD1 or TRBD2 (5 bases each). The germline CDR1 and CDR2 sequences are MRHNA and SNTAGT. The CDR3 loop spans 17 amino acids. Trimming took off 2 bases at V and 0 bases at J, with 14 bases between the two ends. Here the CDR3 reads CASSDGLYRLAKNIQYF. The CDR3 nucleotides read TGTGCCAGCAGTGACGGACTGTACAGGCTAGCCAAAAACATTCAGTACTTC.

The chain couples TRBV4-1 to TRBJ2-3; 7 bases agree with TRBD2. CDR3 length: 15 amino acids. Germline V gives CDR1 MGHRA, CDR2 YSYEKL. The V segment lost 0 bases and the J segment 5 bases; nucleotides outside the gene matches: 5. CDR3 residues: CASSQDGLELDTQYF. The CDR3 bases are TGCGCCAGCAGCCAAGATGGACTAGAATTAGATACGCAGTATTTT.

The V call is TRBV29-1, the J call TRBJ2-1; no firm D call. Trimming pared 0 bases from V and 0 bases from J, leaving 12 bases between. The CDR3 contains 16 residues. Germline CDR1 is SQVTM and CDR2 is ANQGSEA. The CDR3 sequence: CSVEDGIGFSYNEQFF. The CDR3 region has the DNA TGCAGCGTTGAAGATGGTATCGGCTTCTCCTACAATGAGCAGTTCTTC.

This chain joins TRBV4-1 and TRBJ2-5, with D maybe TRBD2 (5 bases). The CDR3 is 17 residues long. V dropped 0 bases and J dropped 4 bases, with 18 bases sitting between them. Germline values: CDR1 MGHRA, CDR2 YSYEKL. The CDR3 reads CASSQDPAGGLSETQYF. The CDR3 region has the DNA TGCGCCAGCAGCCAAGACCCGGCCGGAGGTCTCTCAGAGACCCAGTACTTC.

The chain uses TRBV4-1 and TRBJ2-1, with TRBD2 matching over 10 bases. Looked up from germline, CDR1 is MGHRA and CDR2 is YSYEKL. The V and J ends lost 6 bases and 2 bases, in that order; junction bases with no gene match: 4. The CDR3 is 15 amino acids. CDR3 bases: TGCGCCAGCAGTTCAACTAGCGGGGCCTACAATGAGCAGTTCTTC. Amino acid sequence: CASSSTSGAYNEQFF.

This chain joins TRBV27 and TRBJ2-3; D is unresolved. Germline V lookup: CDR1 MNHEY, CDR2 SMNVEV (reference sequence). This CDR3 is built from 14 residues. Trimming stripped 5 bases from V and 2 bases from J, with 11 bases between. This chain's CDR3 is CASSLREATDTQYF. CDR3 bases: TGTGCCAGCAGTCTCCGAGAGGCCACAGATACGCAGTATTTT.

The chain is built from TRBV5-6 and TRBJ2-2; 10 bases agree with TRBD2. The junction had 16 bases not matched to a gene; V was cut back by 3 bases and J by 5 bases. CDR3 length: 19 residues. CDR1 and CDR2 (germline): SGHDT, YYEEEE. For the CDR3, the DNA is TGTGCCAGCAGCTACACACTAACCCTAGCGGGAGTTTTTACCGGGGAGCTGTTTTTT. It specifies CASSYTLTLAGVFTGELFF.

The chain links TRBV2 to TRBJ1-1; the match to TRBD1 covers 9 bases. Germline V CDR1 and CDR2: SNHLY, FYNNEI. This CDR3 region has 15 residues. Trimming took 6 bases from V and 1 from J; bases not matched to a gene: 6. CDR3: CASSRGQGSNTEAFF. The CDR3 DNA follows: TGTGCCAGCAGCCGAGGACAGGGGTCGAACACTGAAGCTTTCTTT.

DNA for the CDR3: TGTGCCAGCAGTTCGGAGGCCTACAATGAGCAGTTCTTC. This codes for CASSSEAYNEQFF. The rearrangement links TRBV28 to TRBJ2-1; TRBD2 might be the D (5 bases). Looked up from germline, CDR1 is MDHEN and CDR2 is SYDVKM. V lost 4 bases, J lost 2 bases, and 6 bases lay in between. The CDR3 totals 13 residues.

This chain uses TRBV6-5 with TRBJ1-5; possibly TRBD1 for D (5 bases). The CDR3 is 13 residues long. V shed 8 bases and J shed 5 bases, with 13 bases lying between them. Germline CDR1 and CDR2: MNHEY and SVGAGI. DNA for the CDR3: TGTGCCAGCGGCGACACAGGATATCAGCCCCAGCATTTT. As protein: CASGDTGYQPQHF.

The chain joins TRBV13 to TRBJ2-1; 7 bases agree with TRBD2. Germline-derived CDR1 and CDR2 are PRHDT and FYEKMQ (reference sequence). Trimming cost V 2 bases and J 10 bases; bases outside gene matches: 14. The CDR3 extends over 16 amino acids. CDR3 protein: CASSLTVGGPRDEQFF. CDR3 in DNA: TGTGCCAGCAGCTTAACGGTGGGAGGGCCTCGGGACGAGCAGTTCTTC.

The chain employs TRBV5-1 and TRBJ2-5, with 10 bases that match TRBD1. This CDR3 comprises 15 residues. V was clipped by 3 bases and J by 6 bases; unmatched bases: 8. Germline V CDR1 and CDR2: SGHRS, YFSETQ. CDR3 DNA: TGCGCCAGCAGCTCTTTCGGGACAGGGGATAAGACCCAGTACTTC. Protein: CASSSFGTGDKTQYF.

J is TRBJ1-1 and V is TRBV30, with TRBD1 matching 7 bases. J was trimmed by 5 bases and V by 2 bases; bases with no gene match: 5. Germline V gene lookup returns CDR1 GTSNPN and CDR2 SVGIG (reference sequence). The CDR3 contains 13 residues. For the CDR3, the DNA is TGTGCCTGGAGTAAACAGGGGCGGACTGAAGCTTTCTTT. Translation gives CAWSKQGRTEAFF.

The chain couples TRBV29-1 to TRBJ2-2; weak D call: TRBD1 (6 bases). CDR1 is SQVTM, CDR2 ANQGSEA, per germline. The V gene lost 7 bases and the J gene lost 1 base, with 10 bases spanning the gap. CDR3 length equals 13 residues. The CDR3 coding sequence is TGCAGCGCAGGGGAATGGAACACCGGGGAGCTGTTTTTT. This gives the protein CSAGEWNTGELFF.

This sequence joins TRBV15 and TRBJ1-4; D is unclear. V dropped 1 base and J dropped 7 bases, with 4 bases sitting between them. CDR1 is LNHNV, CDR2 YYDKDF, per germline (reference sequence). There are 12 residues in the CDR3. The CDR3 nucleotides are TGTGCCACCAGCAGAGTTGGTGAAAAACTGTTTTTT. It codes for CATSRVGEKLFF.

This clone was recorded once. The CDR3 loop is CASKPTGPSTEAFF. The CDR3 DNA is TGTGCCAGTAAACCAACAGGACCAAGTACTGAAGCTTTCTTT. V is TRBV28 and J is TRBJ1-1; perhaps TRBD1 as D (5 bases). CDR1 is MDHEN and CDR2 is SYDVKM in the germline V gene. The CDR3 length is 14 residues. Trimming cost V 9 bases and J 5 bases, with 19 bases left between them.

The rearrangement links TRBV2 to TRBJ1-4, with D possibly being TRBD1 (5 bases). V was clipped by 3 bases and J by 8 bases, with 16 bases between them. This CDR3 spans 15 amino acids. The germline V gene has CDR1 SNHLY and CDR2 FYNNEI. The DNA for the CDR3 is TGTGCCAGCAGTGATTGGGGGGACGGTGGCGAAAAACTGTTTTTT. This sequence encodes CASSDWGDGGEKLFF.

J is TRBJ2-7 and V is TRBV11-2; TRBD2 is a possible D gene (6 bases). Looked up from germline, CDR1 is SGHAT and CDR2 is FQNNGV. CDR3 size: 15 residues. V dropped 5 bases and J dropped 0 bases, with 14 bases sitting between them. The CDR3 DNA reads as TGTGCCAGCAGCCCCGGGGTAGCGGCCTCCTACGAGCAGTACTTC. This encodes CASSPGVAASYEQYF.

This clone was counted a single time. One end of the junction varies from germline; a read error may be responsible. The sample contains more than one DNA sequence encoding this CDR3. The chain joins TRBV4-1 to TRBJ1-2, with D unresolved. The CDR3 has 14 amino acids. The germline V gene has CDR1 MGHRA and CDR2 YSYEKL. The CDR3 coding sequence is TGCGCCAGCAGCCAAACGGAAACTAACTATGGCTATACCTTC. This codes for CASSQTETNYGYTF.

This sequence joins TRBV12-5 and TRBJ2-3; 12 bases are shared with TRBD2. Per germline, CDR1 LGHNT and CDR2 FRNRAP. CDR3 length: 17 residues. The V segment lost 5 bases and the J segment 6 bases; nucleotides outside the gene matches: 12. CDR3 region: CASGPAETSGSRDTQYF. Written as DNA, the CDR3 is TGTGCTAGTGGTCCCGCCGAGACTAGCGGGAGTAGGGATACGCAGTATTTT.

The chain carries TRBV19 and TRBJ2-1; 8 nucleotides align to TRBD1. CDR1 LNHDA and CDR2 SQIVND come from the germline V gene (reference sequence). The CDR3 is made up of 15 amino acids. The V segment lost 1 base and the J segment 6 bases; nucleotides outside the gene matches: 5. CDR3 sequence (DNA): TGTGCCAGTAGTATAGGGACAGGGCCACTCAATGAGCAGTTCTTC. Protein product: CASSIGTGPLNEQFF.

V is TRBV7-2 and J is TRBJ2-5; a possible D gene is TRBD2 (5 bases). Germline V gives CDR1 SGHTA, CDR2 FQGNSA. Trimming shortened V by 4 bases and J by 3 bases, and 18 bases separated the two germline ends. CDR3 size: 16 residues. The CDR3, as DNA: TGTGCCAGCAGCTCAAGGCTTCGGGAATTTGAAGAGACCCAGTACTTC. As protein: CASSSRLREFEETQYF.

V is TRBV5-1 and J is TRBJ2-5; 8 bases align to TRBD2. The CDR3 sequence is 16 residues long. Germline CDR1 is SGHRS and CDR2 is YFSETQ. J was trimmed by 0 bases and V by 0 bases; bases with no gene match: 4. CDR3 nucleotide sequence: TGCGCCAGCAGCTTGGATGTGCGGGAGGACCAAGAGACCCAGTACTTC. This sequence encodes CASSLDVREDQETQYF.

The chain recombines TRBV7-3 with TRBJ1-6; possible D gene TRBD1, 5 bases. CDR3 size: 16 residues. The V and J ends lost 0 bases and 1 base respectively, with 7 bases between them. Germline CDR1 and CDR2: SGHTA and FQGTGA. The CDR3 DNA sequence: TGTGCCAGCAGCTTAACGGGGGTTTCCTATAATTCACCCCTCCACTTT. Its protein product is CASSLTGVSYNSPLHF.